A single sample gave rise to the 21 T cell receptor beta chains below, sequenced in a study of T cell repertoires in cytomegalovirus infection. TCRdb re-analysed the reads in MiXCR, keeping a single row per CDR3 protein. The sample carries about a million distinct CDR3 sequences, roughly a third recorded once. These receptors have no known antigen. The sample in question was cultured CD8+ T cells from PBMCs, obtained from culture after CMV antigen stimulation. The receptor source for this set is a human donor in good health (CMV status not recorded). Some clones in this sample may be carry-over from other donors' samples.

The chain couples TRBV6-6 to TRBJ1-3, with 8 bases aligning to TRBD1. The length of the CDR3 is 16 residues. Trimming removed 2 bases from V and 1 base from J; junction bases left unmatched: 4. Germline CDR1 is MNHNY and CDR2 is SVGAGI (reference sequence). CDR3 DNA sequence: TGTGCCAGCAGTTACACCGGACAGGGATCTGGAAACACCATATATTTT. This gives the protein CASSYTGQGSGNTIYF.

This chain uses TRBV6-5 with TRBJ2-5, with D maybe TRBD1 (5 bases). Between the trimmed V and J ends, which lost 10 bases and 5 bases, there was a span of 23 bases. The CDR3 is 15 amino acids. CDR1 MNHEY and CDR2 SVGAGI come from the germline V gene. The CDR3 is CATKAGFRAGETQYF. The CDR3 region has the DNA TGTGCCACCAAAGCCGGATTCAGGGCCGGGGAGACCCAGTACTTC.

The chain carries TRBV7-3 and TRBJ1-5; perhaps TRBD1 as D (6 bases). V dropped 3 bases and J dropped 0 bases, with 27 bases sitting between them. This CDR3 contains 21 residues. In germline, CDR1 is SGHTA, CDR2 FQGTGA. The CDR3: CASSFSQGWIPASYSNQPQHF. The DNA for the CDR3 is TGTGCCAGCAGCTTCTCCCAGGGGTGGATACCTGCGAGTTATAGCAATCAGCCCCAGCATTTT.

As concerns this clonotype: One end of the junction fails to match germline, which may point to a read error. The chain employs TRBV7-2 and TRBJ2-5; 11 bases line up with TRBD2. This CDR3 is 15 amino acids long. CDR1 and CDR2 (germline): SGHTA, FQGNSA. The DNA for the CDR3 is TGTGCCAACAGCTTAGGGACTAGCGGCCAAGAGACCCAGTACTTC. Amino acid sequence: CANSLGTSGQETQYF.

This clonotype was seen at least ten times. The chain links TRBV7-2 to TRBJ2-3; a possible D gene is TRBD1 (5 bases). CDR3 length: 16 amino acids. CDR1 and CDR2 from the germline V gene are SGHTA and FQGNSA. V gave up 1 base and J gave up 2 bases, with 13 bases separating them. The CDR3 DNA sequence: TGTGCCAGCAGCTTAGGCTTCCGACAGCACACAGATACGCAGTATTTT. Residues: CASSLGFRQHTDTQYF. Based on the CDR3 plus reference TRBV7-2 and TRBJ2-3, the full variable domain is GAGVSQSPSNKVTEKGKDVELRCDPISGHTALYWYRQSLGQGLEFLIYFQGNSAPDKSGLPSDRFSAERTGGSVSTLTIQRTQQEDSAVYLCASSLGFRQHTDTQYFGPGTRLTVL.

The CDR3 DNA reads TGTGCCACCAGTTTCCGGGGTGGGGATGAGCAGTTCTTC. It codes for CATSFRGGDEQFF. The rearrangement links TRBV24-1 to TRBJ2-1; D is possibly TRBD2 (5 bases). Germline CDR1 and CDR2: KGHDR and SFDVKD. Between the trimmed V and J ends, which lost 6 bases and 8 bases, there was a span of 13 bases. This CDR3 has 13 residues.

The V and J genes are TRBV27 and TRBJ2-1, with D possibly TRBD2 on 6 matching bases. Germline V gene data show CDR1 as MNHEY and CDR2 as SMNVEV (reference sequence). There are 18 residues in the CDR3. The germline V and J ends were trimmed by 0 bases and 6 bases, with 21 bases remaining between them. The CDR3 sequence: CASSLSAGFPLGTNEQFF. The CDR3 DNA is TGTGCCAGCAGTTTATCGGCGGGATTTCCCCTAGGGACCAATGAGCAGTTCTTC.

This clonotype was counted ten times or more. The V and J genes are TRBV12-5 and TRBJ1-1; D perhaps matches TRBD1 (5 bases). Germline loops: CDR1 LGHNT, CDR2 FRNRAP. The CDR3 has 16 residues. V lost 2 bases and J lost 6, with 19 bases in between. The CDR3 spells CASGLSGDVSGAEAFF. The CDR3 DNA is TGTGCTAGTGGTTTGTCGGGGGATGTTTCGGGGGCTGAAGCTTTCTTT.

The chain links TRBV6-5 to TRBJ2-5, with D possibly being TRBD1 (6 bases). The germline V gene encodes CDR1 MNHEY and CDR2 SVGAGI. The CDR3 consists of 17 residues. The germline V and J ends were trimmed by 0 bases and 5 bases, with 19 bases remaining between them. DNA for the CDR3: TGTGCCAGCAGTTACTCGTCGCGAACAGGGTTTGGGGAGACCCAGTACTTC. Residues: CASSYSSRTGFGETQYF.

This clonotype was detected a few times. The chain combines TRBV7-6 with TRBJ2-7; the match to TRBD2 covers 8 bases. The germline V gene has CDR1 SGHVS and CDR2 FNYEAQ. The CDR3 sequence is 15 residues long. V shed 0 bases, J shed 5 bases, and the junction held 6 bases outside the gene matches. As DNA, the CDR3 is TGTGCCAGCAGCTTAGCGATAGGACTAGCCCACGAGCAGTACGTC. Translated, it gives CASSLAIGLAHEQYV.

A remark on this clonotype: Given a much more abundant clone one base away, this may be a read error. The genes are TRBV4-2 and TRBJ1-1; the D is unclear. Trimming pared 6 bases from V and 1 base from J, leaving 6 bases between. The CDR3 extends over 12 amino acids. CDR1 and CDR2 (germline): LGHNA, YNFKEQ. The CDR3, as DNA: TGTGCCAGCAGTTGGCGGAACACTGAAGCTTTCTTT. Protein sequence: CASSWRNTEAFF.

This clonotype was detected only a few times. The chain recombines TRBV7-9 with TRBJ1-1; D call uncertain. The V gene lost 5 bases and the J gene lost 0 bases, with 13 bases spanning the gap. There are 15 residues in the CDR3. Looked up from germline, CDR1 is SEHNR and CDR2 is FQNEAQ (reference sequence). The CDR3 reads CASSPIVMMNTEAFF. The CDR3 DNA is TGTGCCAGCAGCCCGATTGTAATGATGAACACTGAAGCTTTCTTT. The full variable domain, with the rest looked up from reference TRBV7-9 and TRBJ1-1, is DTGVSQNPRHKITKRGQNVTFRCDPISEHNRLYWYRQTLGQGPEFLTYFQNEAQLEKSRLLSDRFSAERPKGSFSTLEIQRTEQGDSAMYLCASSPIVMMNTEAFFGQGTRLTVV.

The V call is TRBV6-1, the J call TRBJ1-5; 8 bases fit TRBD1. Germline CDR1 and CDR2: MNHNS and SASEGT. The CDR3 is 17 residues long. J was trimmed by 1 base and V by 2 bases; bases with no gene match: 7. The CDR3 protein is CASSEPRDRWSNQPQHF. The CDR3 nucleotides are TGTGCCAGCAGTGAACCCCGGGACAGGTGGAGCAATCAGCCCCAGCATTTT.

The rearrangement uses TRBV27 and TRBJ1-6; 8 nucleotides line up with TRBD1. Germline-derived CDR1 and CDR2 are MNHEY and SMNVEV (reference sequence). J was trimmed by 7 bases and V by 6 bases; bases with no gene match: 8. This CDR3 contains 15 residues. The CDR3 protein is CASSTDREYNSPLHF. The CDR3 bases are TGTGCCAGCAGCACGGACAGGGAATACAATTCACCCCTCCACTTT.

This clonotype has a handful of counts. The chain is built from TRBV5-4 and TRBJ2-5; D uncertain. V dropped 4 bases and J dropped 4 bases, with 11 bases sitting between them. The CDR3 loop spans 13 amino acids. Germline V gene lookup returns CDR1 SGHNT and CDR2 YYREEE (reference sequence). CDR3 sequence reads: CASSPSLGETQYF. The CDR3 nucleotides read TGTGCCAGCAGCCCATCCCTCGGAGAGACCCAGTACTTC.

This rearrangement joins TRBV27 to TRBJ1-1; a possible D gene is TRBD1 (6 bases). The V end was cut by 6 bases, the J end by 7 bases, with 24 bases between. CDR1 MNHEY and CDR2 SMNVEV come from the germline V gene (reference sequence). This CDR3 has 16 residues. The CDR3 sequence: CASSLLGQTGELEAFF. CDR3 DNA: TGTGCCAGCAGCCTACTTGGGCAGACAGGAGAACTTGAAGCTTTCTTT.

The chain joins TRBV12-3 or TRBV12-4 to TRBJ2-3; D gene unclear. The CDR3 is 12 amino acids. Trimming took 6 bases from V and 4 from J, leaving 8 bases between them. In DNA, the CDR3 is TGTGCCAGCAGCAATACTGCAGATACGCAGTATTTT. Its protein product is CASSNTADTQYF.

The chain uses TRBV7-4 and TRBJ1-2; no clear D gene. Germline V lookup: CDR1 SGHVT, CDR2 SQSDAQ. CDR3 size: 13 residues. Deletions cut 1 base from V and 5 bases from J, with 8 bases between. The CDR3 nucleotides read TGTGCCAGCAGCTTAGGGAGTCAATATGGCTACACCTTC. Its translation is CASSLGSQYGYTF.

The V and J genes are TRBV5-6 and TRBJ1-5; the D gene is possibly TRBD1 (5 bases). V was trimmed by 5 bases and J by 4 bases, leaving 13 bases between them. The CDR3 covers 14 residues. Germline lookup yields CDR1 SGHDT and CDR2 YYEEEE. The CDR3 sequence is CASRPGGTNQPQHF. The CDR3 DNA reads as TGTGCCAGCAGACCGGGGGGTACTAATCAGCCCCAGCATTTT.

The chain's CDR3 is CASSPGQLNSPLHF. The CDR3 DNA follows: TGTGCCAGCAGCCCGGGACAGCTAAATTCACCCCTCCACTTT. V and J are TRBV7-9 and TRBJ1-6; 7 bases are shared with TRBD1. V lost 5 bases, J lost 7 bases, and 5 bases stayed unmatched. Germline V gene sequence: CDR1 SEHNR, CDR2 FQNEAQ (reference sequence). CDR3 length: 14 residues. Combining the CDR3 with reference TRBV7-9 and TRBJ1-6 gives the whole variable domain DTGVSQNPRHKITKRGQNVTFRCDPISEHNRLYWYRQTLGQGPEFLTYFQNEAQLEKSRLLSDRFSAERPKGSFSTLEIQRTEQGDSAMYLCASSPGQLNSPLHFGNGTRLTVT.

The rearrangement links TRBV20-1 to TRBJ2-3; TRBD2 matches at 9 bases. The CDR3 loop spans 17 amino acids. V was pared by 1 base and J by 0 bases, with 8 bases of the junction left unmatched. Germline-derived CDR1 and CDR2 are DFQATT and SNEGSKA (reference sequence). The DNA of the CDR3 is TGCAGTGCTAGAGTTCTAGCGGGGTTCCTTAGCACAGATACGCAGTATTTT. Translating it yields CSARVLAGFLSTDTQYF.